The 16 T cell receptor beta chains given below trace back to one sample, sequenced in a study of synovial regulatory T cells in juvenile arthritis. Study results and caveats: Compared with other blood Treg cells, inflammation-associated Treg cells had reduced TCR diversity.

No antigen has been assigned to these receptors. The data were produced by immunoSEQ multiplex PCR, yet TCRdb's version contains in-frame clones alone and is incomplete. The sample holds roughly 9,200 clones. Sequences were obtained from Treg cells from blood. The sample's subset: HLA-DR+ inflammation-associated blood Treg cells. Source of these receptors: a donor between 2 and 29 years old with juvenile idiopathic arthritis.

J is TRBJ2-4 and V is TRBV7-9. This CDR3 region has 14 residues. No DNA was logged. The V gene's germline CDR1 is SEHNR and CDR2 FQNEAQ (reference sequence). CDR3 loop: CASSLSLAKNIQYF.

The chain has TRBV6-5 and TRBJ2-3. From germline, CDR1 is MNHEY and CDR2 SVGAGI. This CDR3 region has 14 residues. Only the protein is on record. The CDR3: CASSEMLSTDTQYF.

This clone is labeled medium-sized based on frequency. V is TRBV5-8 and J is TRBJ1-1; with no DNA, the TCRdb D assignment of TRBD1 cannot be verified. The length of the CDR3 is 14 residues. No coding sequence is recorded. Per the germline V gene, CDR1 is SGHTS and CDR2 is YDEGEE. The CDR3 loop reads CASSPWGLNTEAFF.

This chain connects TRBV19 to TRBJ1-2; TCRdb designates TRBD1, a call that cannot be tested without DNA. Germline lookup yields CDR1 LNHDA and CDR2 SQIVND (reference sequence). This CDR3 comprises 16 residues. DNA is not recorded here. CDR3: CASSLAPGQGKNGYTF.

About this clone: Here the CDR3 omits its conserved ending phenylalanine or tryptophan, so a read error is the likely source. This chain links TRBV4-1 with TRBJ2-4; TCRdb lists TRBD1, though no DNA is available to test this call. The CDR3 length is 16 residues. No DNA is recorded. Looked up from germline, CDR1 is MGHRA and CDR2 is YSYEKL. CDR3 loop: CASSQDQGLPKNIQYL.

By frequency, this clone is medium-sized. The chain combines TRBV5-6 with TRBJ1-3; absent DNA, TCRdb's TRBD1 call cannot be checked. The CDR3 totals 15 residues. No DNA has been recorded. Germline loops: CDR1 SGHDT, CDR2 YYEEEE. CDR3 region: CASSLDRGRGNTIYF.

This clone registers medium-sized (0.01 to 0.1%) by frequency. This rearrangement joins TRBV10-3 to TRBJ1-3; TCRdb's D call of TRBD1 is untestable without DNA. The CDR3 covers 13 residues. DNA for this receptor is not on file. Per the germline V gene, CDR1 is ENHRY and CDR2 is SYGVKD. CDR3 in amino acids: CAINDNSGNTIYF.

The genes are TRBV28 and TRBJ1-5; with no DNA, the TCRdb D assignment of TRBD1 cannot be verified. Per the germline V gene, CDR1 is MDHEN and CDR2 is SYDVKM. The CDR3 is made up of 14 amino acids. DNA for this receptor is not on file. The CDR3 spells CASRDRRFNQPQHF.

This chain links TRBV13 with TRBJ1-3. The CDR3 length is 14 residues. No nucleotide data were recorded. Germline lookup yields CDR1 PRHDT and CDR2 FYEKMQ (reference sequence). The CDR3 reads CASMVGSSGNTIYF.

The chain combines TRBV12-5 with TRBJ1-5. From germline, CDR1 is LGHNT and CDR2 FRNRAP. This CDR3 contains 12 residues. No nucleotide data were recorded. The CDR3: CASAQGSGPQHF. The full variable domain, rest sourced from reference TRBV12-5 and TRBJ1-5, is DARVTQTPRHKVTEMGQEVTMRCQPILGHNTVFWYRQTMMQGLELLAYFRNRAPLDDSGMPKDRFSAEMPDATLATLKIQPSEPRDSAVYFCASAQGSGPQHFGDGTRLSIL.

V gene TRBV5-1 combines with J gene TRBJ1-4. Germline CDR1 is SGHRS and CDR2 is YFSETQ. CDR3 size: 15 residues. The DNA is not on file. CDR3: CASSSSRGGHEKLFF.

This clone ranks as medium-sized (0.01 to 0.1%) in terms of frequency. V is TRBV4-1 and J is TRBJ1-4. This CDR3 is built from 15 residues. There is no recorded DNA. Germline lookup yields CDR1 MGHRA and CDR2 YSYEKL. CDR3 residues: CASSQVLASKEKLFF.

The chain has TRBV5-6 and TRBJ1-2; there is no DNA to check the TCRdb D call of TRBD1. This CDR3 region has 16 residues. No nucleotide data were recorded. The germline CDR1 and CDR2 sequences are SGHDT and YYEEEE. CDR3: CASSLYGTGANYGYTF.

V usage is TRBV7-9 and J usage is TRBJ2-3; TCRdb names TRBD1, which stays unverified in the absence of DNA. This CDR3 contains 15 residues. DNA was not recorded. Per the germline V gene, CDR1 is SEHNR and CDR2 is FQNEAQ (reference sequence). CDR3 amino acids: CASSLGQLSTDTQYF.

V is TRBV5-4 and J is TRBJ2-1; TCRdb calls TRBD2, which cannot be checked without DNA. This CDR3 comprises 16 residues. DNA is not on record. The germline CDR1 and CDR2 sequences are SGHNT and YYREEE (reference sequence). CDR3 sequence: CASSTRTSGQYNEQFF.

J is TRBJ1-1 and V is TRBV5-1. Germline V gene sequence: CDR1 SGHRS, CDR2 YFSETQ. The CDR3 consists of 14 residues. This entry has no DNA. The CDR3 spells CASSLEWVNTEAFF.